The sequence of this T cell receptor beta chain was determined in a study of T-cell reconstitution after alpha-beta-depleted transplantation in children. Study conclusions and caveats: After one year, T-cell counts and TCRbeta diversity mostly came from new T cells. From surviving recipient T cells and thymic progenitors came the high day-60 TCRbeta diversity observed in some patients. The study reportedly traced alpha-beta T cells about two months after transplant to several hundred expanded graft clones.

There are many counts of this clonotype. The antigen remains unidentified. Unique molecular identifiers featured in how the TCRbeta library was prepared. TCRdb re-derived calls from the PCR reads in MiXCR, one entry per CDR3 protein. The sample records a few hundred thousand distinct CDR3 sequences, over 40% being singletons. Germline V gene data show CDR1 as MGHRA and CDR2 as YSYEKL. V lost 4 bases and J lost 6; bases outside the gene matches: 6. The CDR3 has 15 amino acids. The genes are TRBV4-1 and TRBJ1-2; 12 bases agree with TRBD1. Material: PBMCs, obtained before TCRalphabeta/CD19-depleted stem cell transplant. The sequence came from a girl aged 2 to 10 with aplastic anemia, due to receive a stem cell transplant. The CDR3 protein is CASSLSGTGGDGYTF. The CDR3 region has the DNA TGCGCCAGCAGCCTTTCCGGGACAGGGGGCGATGGCTACACCTTC.